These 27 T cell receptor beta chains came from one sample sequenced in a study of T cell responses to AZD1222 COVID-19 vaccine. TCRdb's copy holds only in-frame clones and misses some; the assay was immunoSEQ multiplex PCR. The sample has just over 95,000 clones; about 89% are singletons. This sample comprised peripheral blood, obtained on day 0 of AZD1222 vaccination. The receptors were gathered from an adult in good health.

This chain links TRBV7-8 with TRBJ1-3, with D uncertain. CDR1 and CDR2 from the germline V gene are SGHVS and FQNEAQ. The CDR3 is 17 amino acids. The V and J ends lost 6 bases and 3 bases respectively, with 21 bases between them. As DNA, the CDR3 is TGTGCCAGCAGGGCTAACCCCCTAATAAACAGTGGAAACACCATATATTTT. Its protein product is CASRANPLINSGNTIYF. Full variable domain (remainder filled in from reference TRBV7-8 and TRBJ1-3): GAGVSQSPRYKVAKRGQDVALRCDPISGHVSLFWYQQALGQGPEFLTYFQNEAQLDKSGLPSDRFFAERPEGSVSTLKIQRTQQEDSAVYLCASRANPLINSGNTIYFGEGSWLTVV.

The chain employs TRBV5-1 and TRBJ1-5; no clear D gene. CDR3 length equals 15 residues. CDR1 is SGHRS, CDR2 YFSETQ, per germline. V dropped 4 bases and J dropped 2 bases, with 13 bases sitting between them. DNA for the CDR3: TGCGCCAGCAGCCCGGATTGGGATGGCAATCAGCCCCAGCATTTT. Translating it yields CASSPDWDGNQPQHF.

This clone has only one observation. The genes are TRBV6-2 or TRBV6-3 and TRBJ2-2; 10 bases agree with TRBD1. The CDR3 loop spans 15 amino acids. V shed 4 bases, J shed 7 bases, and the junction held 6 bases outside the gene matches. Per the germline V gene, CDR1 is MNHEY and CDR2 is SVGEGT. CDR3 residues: CASSSDRGKGGELFF. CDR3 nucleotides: TGTGCCAGCAGTTCGGACAGGGGGAAGGGCGGGGAGCTGTTTTTT.

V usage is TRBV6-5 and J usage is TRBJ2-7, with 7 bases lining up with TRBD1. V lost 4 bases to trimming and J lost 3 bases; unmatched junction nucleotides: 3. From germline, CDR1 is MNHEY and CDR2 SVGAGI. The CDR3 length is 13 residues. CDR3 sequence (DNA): TGTGCCAGCAGTTTGGGACAGAACTACGAGCAGTACTTC. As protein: CASSLGQNYEQYF.

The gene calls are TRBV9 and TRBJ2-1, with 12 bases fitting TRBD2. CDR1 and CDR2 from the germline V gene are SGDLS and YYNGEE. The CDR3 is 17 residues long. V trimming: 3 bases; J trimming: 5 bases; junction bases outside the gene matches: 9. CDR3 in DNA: TGTGCCAGCAGCGATCCCGGGACTAGCGGGTACCACAATGAGCAGTTCTTC. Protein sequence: CASSDPGTSGYHNEQFF.

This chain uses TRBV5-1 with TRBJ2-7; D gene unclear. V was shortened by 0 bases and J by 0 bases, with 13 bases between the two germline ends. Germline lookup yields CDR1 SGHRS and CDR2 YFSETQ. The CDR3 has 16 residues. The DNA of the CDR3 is TGCGCCAGCAGCTTGGTATCTGGGGTACCCTCCTACGAGCAGTACTTC. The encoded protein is CASSLVSGVPSYEQYF.

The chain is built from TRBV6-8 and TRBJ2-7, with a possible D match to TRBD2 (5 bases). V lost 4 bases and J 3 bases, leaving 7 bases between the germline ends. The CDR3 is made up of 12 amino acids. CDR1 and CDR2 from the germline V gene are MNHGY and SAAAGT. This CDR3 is CASSSDYYEQYF. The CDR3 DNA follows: TGTGCCAGCAGTTCTGACTACTACGAGCAGTACTTC.

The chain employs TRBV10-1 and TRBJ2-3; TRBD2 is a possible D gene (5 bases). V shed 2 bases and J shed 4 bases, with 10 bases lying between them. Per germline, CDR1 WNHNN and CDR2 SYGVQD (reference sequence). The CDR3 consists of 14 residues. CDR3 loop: CASSERLAPDTQYF. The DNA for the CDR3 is TGCGCCAGCAGTGAGAGGCTAGCCCCAGATACGCAGTATTTT.

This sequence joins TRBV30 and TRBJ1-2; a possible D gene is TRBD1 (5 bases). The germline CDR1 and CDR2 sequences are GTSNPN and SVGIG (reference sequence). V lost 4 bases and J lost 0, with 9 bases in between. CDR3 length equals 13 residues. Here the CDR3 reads CAWTVTANYGYTF. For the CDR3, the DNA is TGTGCCTGGACGGTGACAGCTAACTATGGCTACACCTTC.

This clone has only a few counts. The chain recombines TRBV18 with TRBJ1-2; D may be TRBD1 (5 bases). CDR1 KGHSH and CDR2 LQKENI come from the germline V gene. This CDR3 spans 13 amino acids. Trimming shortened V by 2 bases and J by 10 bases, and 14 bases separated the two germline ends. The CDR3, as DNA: TGTGCCAGCTCACCAAACAGGCTCAGTATCTACACCTTC. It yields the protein CASSPNRLSIYTF.

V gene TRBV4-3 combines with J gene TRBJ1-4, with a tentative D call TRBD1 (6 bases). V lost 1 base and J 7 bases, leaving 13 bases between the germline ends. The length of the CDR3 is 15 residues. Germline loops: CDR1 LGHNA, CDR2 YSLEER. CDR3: CASSQVGGPGEKLFF. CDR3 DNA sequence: TGCGCCAGCAGCCAAGTCGGGGGGCCAGGTGAAAAACTGTTTTTT.

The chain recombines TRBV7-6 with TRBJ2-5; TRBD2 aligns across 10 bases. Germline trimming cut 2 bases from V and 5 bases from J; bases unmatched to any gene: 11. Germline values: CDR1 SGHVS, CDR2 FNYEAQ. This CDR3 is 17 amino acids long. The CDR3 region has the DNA TGTGCCAGCAGCTTAAGGAGGAGCGGGGGGGTGGAGGAGACCCAGTACTTC. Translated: CASSLRRSGGVEETQYF.

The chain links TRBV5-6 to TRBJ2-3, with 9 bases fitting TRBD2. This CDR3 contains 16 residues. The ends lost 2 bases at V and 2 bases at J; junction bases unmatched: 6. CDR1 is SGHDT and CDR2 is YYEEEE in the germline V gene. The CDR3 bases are TGTGCCAGCAGCTTCGGTGAGCGGGGGGTCACAGATACGCAGTATTTT. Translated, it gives CASSFGERGVTDTQYF.

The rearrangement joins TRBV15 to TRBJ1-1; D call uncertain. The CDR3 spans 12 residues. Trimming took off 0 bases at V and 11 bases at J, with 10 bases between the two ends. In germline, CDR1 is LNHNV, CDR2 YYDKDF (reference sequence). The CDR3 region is CATSRDRVVAFF. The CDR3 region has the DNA TGTGCCACCAGCAGAGATCGGGTCGTCGCTTTCTTT.

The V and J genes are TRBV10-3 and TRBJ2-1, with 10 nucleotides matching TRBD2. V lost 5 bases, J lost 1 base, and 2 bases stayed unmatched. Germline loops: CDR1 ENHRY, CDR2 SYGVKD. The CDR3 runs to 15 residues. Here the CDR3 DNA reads TGTGCCATCAGTCCTAGCGGGGGATCCTACAATGAGCAGTTCTTC. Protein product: CAISPSGGSYNEQFF.

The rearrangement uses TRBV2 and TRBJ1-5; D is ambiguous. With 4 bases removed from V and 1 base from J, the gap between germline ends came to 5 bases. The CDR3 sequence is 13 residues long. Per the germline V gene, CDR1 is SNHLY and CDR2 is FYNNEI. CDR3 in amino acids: CASSAESNQPQHF. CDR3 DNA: TGTGCCAGCAGTGCCGAGAGCAATCAGCCCCAGCATTTT.

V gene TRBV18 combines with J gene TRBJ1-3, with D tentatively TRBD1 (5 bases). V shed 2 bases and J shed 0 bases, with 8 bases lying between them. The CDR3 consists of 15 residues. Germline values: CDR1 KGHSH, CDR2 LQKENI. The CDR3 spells CASSPLQVSGNTIYF. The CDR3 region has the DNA TGTGCCAGCTCACCATTACAGGTCTCTGGAAACACCATATATTTT.

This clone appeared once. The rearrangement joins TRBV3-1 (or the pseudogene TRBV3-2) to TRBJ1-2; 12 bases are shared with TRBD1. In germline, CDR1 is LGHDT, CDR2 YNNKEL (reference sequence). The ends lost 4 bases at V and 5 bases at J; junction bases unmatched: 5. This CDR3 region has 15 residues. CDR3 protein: CASSLGTGGKYGYTF. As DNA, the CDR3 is TGTGCCAGCAGCCTCGGGACAGGGGGCAAGTATGGCTACACCTTC.

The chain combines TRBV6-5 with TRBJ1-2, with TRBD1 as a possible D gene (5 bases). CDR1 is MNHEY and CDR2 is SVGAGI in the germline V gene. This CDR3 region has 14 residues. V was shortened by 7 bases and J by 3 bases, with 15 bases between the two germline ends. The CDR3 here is CASISGGRDYGYTF. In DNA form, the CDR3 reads TGTGCCAGCATCTCTGGGGGAAGGGACTATGGCTACACCTTC.

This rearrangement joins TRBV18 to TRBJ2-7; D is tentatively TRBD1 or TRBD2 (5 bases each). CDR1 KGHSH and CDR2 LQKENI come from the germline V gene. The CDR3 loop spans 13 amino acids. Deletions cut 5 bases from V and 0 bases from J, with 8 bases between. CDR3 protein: CASSEGFSYEQYF. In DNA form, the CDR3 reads TGTGCCAGCTCAGAGGGGTTCTCCTACGAGCAGTACTTC.

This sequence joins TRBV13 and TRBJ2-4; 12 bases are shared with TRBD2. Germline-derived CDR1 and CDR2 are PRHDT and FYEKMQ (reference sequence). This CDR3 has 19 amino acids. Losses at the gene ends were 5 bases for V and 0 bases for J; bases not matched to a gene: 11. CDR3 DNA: TGTGCCAGCAGCCAAGGACTAGCGGGGAGCCTCGGAGCCAAAAACATTCAGTACTTC. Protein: CASSQGLAGSLGAKNIQYF.

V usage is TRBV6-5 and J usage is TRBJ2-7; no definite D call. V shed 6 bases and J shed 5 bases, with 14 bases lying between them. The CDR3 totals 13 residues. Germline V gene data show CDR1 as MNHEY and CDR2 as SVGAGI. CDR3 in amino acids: CASSPQPWDEQYF. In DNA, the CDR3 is TGTGCCAGCAGCCCCCAACCGTGGGACGAGCAGTACTTC.

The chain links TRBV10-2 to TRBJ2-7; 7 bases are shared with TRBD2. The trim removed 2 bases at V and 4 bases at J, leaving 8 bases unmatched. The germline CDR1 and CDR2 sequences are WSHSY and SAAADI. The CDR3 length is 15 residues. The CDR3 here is CASSEPGLSTYEQYF. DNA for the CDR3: TGCGCCAGCAGTGAGCCGGGACTATCGACTTACGAGCAGTACTTC.

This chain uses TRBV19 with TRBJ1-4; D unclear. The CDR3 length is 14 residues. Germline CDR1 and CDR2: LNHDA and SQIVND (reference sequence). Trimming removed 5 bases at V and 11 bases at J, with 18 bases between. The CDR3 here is CASSHRAVGGKLFF. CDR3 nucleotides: TGTGCCAGTAGTCACCGGGCGGTCGGTGGGAAACTGTTTTTT.

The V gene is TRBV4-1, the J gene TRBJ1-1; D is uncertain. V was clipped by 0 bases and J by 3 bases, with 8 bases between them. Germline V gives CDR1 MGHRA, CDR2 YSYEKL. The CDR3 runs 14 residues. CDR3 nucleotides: TGCGCCAGCAGCCAAGACAAGCCTTACACTGAAGCTTTCTTT. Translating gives CASSQDKPYTEAFF.

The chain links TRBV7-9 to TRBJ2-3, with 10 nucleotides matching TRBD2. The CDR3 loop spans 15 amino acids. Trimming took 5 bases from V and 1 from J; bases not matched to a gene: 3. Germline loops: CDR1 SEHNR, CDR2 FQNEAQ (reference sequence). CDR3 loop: CASSPTSGGTDTQYF. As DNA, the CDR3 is TGTGCCAGCAGCCCAACTAGCGGGGGCACAGATACGCAGTATTTT.

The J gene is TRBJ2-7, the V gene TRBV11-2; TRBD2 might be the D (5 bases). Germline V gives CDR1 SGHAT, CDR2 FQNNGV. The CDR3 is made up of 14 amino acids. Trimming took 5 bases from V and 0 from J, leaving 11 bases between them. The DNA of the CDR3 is TGTGCCAGCAGCGCGACTACCCCCTCCTACGAGCAGTACTTC. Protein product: CASSATTPSYEQYF.